This TCR beta chain stems from a study of blood T cell repertoires in COVID-19. As handled by the study authors: Reference gene primers were amplified, and this amplification served to estimate nucleated cell counts. Some clones are missing from TCRdb's copy, which holds only in-frame ones; the method was immunoSEQ multiplex PCR. V and J calls plus clone size are reproduced from that table; the DNA served to infer D and trimming. The sample records roughly 380,000 clones, 89% being singletons. CDR3 length equals 15 residues. Germline values: CDR1 GTSNPN, CDR2 SVGIG (reference sequence). V lost 2 bases and J lost 5, with 18 bases in between.

The chain couples TRBV30 to TRBJ2-5; TRBD2 is a possible D gene (5 bases). Material: peripheral blood. The TCR comes from a woman aged 40 to 50 with COVID-19, enrolled during active disease. The chain's CDR3 is CAWSNQRAFGETQYF. The CDR3 coding sequence is TGTGCCTGGAGTAACCAGAGGGCATTTGGGGAGACCCAGTACTTC.